Shown below are 29 T cell receptor beta chains from a single sample sequenced in a study of regulatory T cells in long-lasting Graves disease. The time point denotes: newly diagnosed GD, antithyroid drugs for less than 3 months. With RNA extracted from PBMCs as input, the TCR library was made. Combining iRepertoire HTBI primers with Arm-PCR of CDR3 regions, the authors built TCR beta libraries. TCRdb recomputed calls from the multiplex PCR reads with MiXCR, one row per CDR3 protein. This table has some 330,000 distinct CDR3 sequences, about an eighth appearing once. This sample was shared with a second study, whose subject was T cells in Graves' hyperthyroidism and ophthalmopathy.

Sequencing was performed on peripheral blood mononuclear cells (PBMCs), taken at new diagnosis, from a patient treated with antithyroid drugs. Every receptor here comes from a woman younger than 30 with Graves disease.

This clonotype was detected ten times or more. The chain has TRBV2 and TRBJ1-2; 10 nucleotides agree with TRBD1. V shed 8 bases, J shed 2 bases, and the junction held 8 bases outside the gene matches. Germline V CDR1 and CDR2: SNHLY, FYNNEI. This CDR3 comprises 15 residues. The CDR3 sequence is CASGEGTGANYGYTF. The CDR3 coding sequence is TGTGCCAGCGGAGAAGGGACAGGGGCAAACTATGGCTACACCTTC. The full variable domain, rest sourced from reference TRBV2 and TRBJ1-2, is EPEVTQTPSHQVTQMGQEVILRCVPISNHLYFYWYRQILGQKVEFLVSFYNNEISEKSEIFDDQFSVERPDGSNFTLKIRSTKLEDSAMYFCASGEGTGANYGYTFGSGTRLTVV.

This clonotype was seen many times. This chain connects TRBV29-1 to TRBJ1-2; D gene ambiguous. The CDR3 runs 14 residues. CDR1 SQVTM and CDR2 ANQGSEA come from the germline V gene. The germline V and J ends were trimmed by 3 bases and 7 bases, with 18 bases remaining between them. CDR3 sequence reads: CSVDTWQACCGYTF. The DNA for the CDR3 is TGCAGCGTTGATACCTGGCAGGCGTGCTGTGGCTACACCTTC.

This clonotype has ten or more counts. This CDR3 reads CASSLLQGREYF. CDR3 DNA: TGTGCCAGCAGTCTCCTACAGGGAAGGGAGTACTTC. This sequence joins TRBV27 and TRBJ2-7; TRBD1 is a possible D gene (6 bases). There are 12 residues in the CDR3. V shed 5 bases and J shed 11 bases, with 16 bases lying between them. Germline assignment: CDR1 MNHEY and CDR2 SMNVEV (reference sequence).

The table lists this clonotype with many counts. This rearrangement joins TRBV30 to TRBJ2-3; D assignment may be TRBD1 or TRBD2 (6 bases each). The V gene's germline CDR1 is GTSNPN and CDR2 SVGIG (reference sequence). The CDR3 has 14 amino acids. V was cut by 2 bases and J by 3 bases, with 12 bases left in between. CDR3 amino acids: CAWSFGGPTDTQYF. The CDR3 DNA sequence: TGTGCCTGGAGTTTCGGGGGCCCGACAGATACGCAGTATTTT. Based on the CDR3 plus reference TRBV30 and TRBJ2-3, the full variable domain is SQTIHQWPATLVQPVGSPLSLECTVEGTSNPNLYWYRQAAGRGLQLLFYSVGIGQISSEVPQNLSASRPQDRQFILSSKKLLLSDSGFYLCAWSFGGPTDTQYFGPGTRLTVL.

The table lists this clonotype with many counts. The chain joins TRBV28 to TRBJ2-2; D call uncertain. Germline loops: CDR1 MDHEN, CDR2 SYDVKM. This CDR3 contains 19 residues. V was cut by 3 bases and J by 2 bases, with 22 bases left in between. The CDR3: CASSFVSEPRRINTGELFF. CDR3 in DNA: TGTGCCAGCAGTTTTGTTTCGGAGCCACGCCGTATTAACACCGGGGAGCTGTTTTTT.

Ten or more counts support this clonotype. The rearrangement links TRBV20-1 to TRBJ2-7, with D uncertain. The CDR3 length is 13 residues. With 5 bases removed from V and 4 bases from J, the gap between germline ends came to 15 bases. The V gene's germline CDR1 is DFQATT and CDR2 SNEGSKA (reference sequence). The CDR3 DNA follows: TGCAGTGCTCGCCGGTGGGTCAATTACGAGCAGTACTTC. Its translation: CSARRWVNYEQYF.

This rearrangement joins TRBV11-2 to TRBJ2-2; the match to TRBD2 covers 10 bases. Germline CDR1 SGHAT, CDR2 FQNNGV. J gave up 5 bases and V 5 bases, and 8 bases lay outside the gene matches. The CDR3 contains 16 residues. The CDR3 sequence: CASSPLAGVHTGELFF. DNA for the CDR3: TGTGCCAGCAGCCCCCTAGCGGGAGTGCATACCGGGGAGCTGTTTTTT.

This clonotype was recorded many times. J is TRBJ2-5 and V is TRBV2; 8 bases fit TRBD2. CDR1 SNHLY and CDR2 FYNNEI come from the germline V gene. The ends lost 6 bases at V and 1 base at J; junction bases unmatched: 4. The CDR3 totals 14 residues. The CDR3 loop reads CASRQRGTQETQYF. CDR3 nucleotide sequence: TGTGCCAGCAGGCAGCGGGGGACCCAAGAGACCCAGTACTTC.

This clonotype was seen at least ten times. J is TRBJ1-2 and V is TRBV5-1, with D tentatively TRBD1 (5 bases). This CDR3 has 13 amino acids. Germline values: CDR1 SGHRS, CDR2 YFSETQ. The V gene lost 4 bases and the J gene lost 4 bases, with 11 bases spanning the gap. The CDR3 region has the DNA TGCGCCAGCAGCCCCGGGACTACCTATGGCTACACCTTC. It yields the protein CASSPGTTYGYTF. Combining the CDR3 with reference TRBV5-1 and TRBJ1-2 gives the whole variable domain KAGVTQTPRYLIKTRGQQVTLSCSPISGHRSVSWYQQTPGQGLQFLFEYFSETQRNKGNFPGRFSGRQFSNSRSEMNVSTLELGDSALYLCASSPGTTYGYTFGSGTRLTVV.

The chain joins TRBV5-1 to TRBJ2-3; D gene uncertain. This CDR3 has 13 amino acids. Germline V lookup: CDR1 SGHRS, CDR2 YFSETQ. The V gene lost 7 bases and the J gene lost 0 bases, with 9 bases spanning the gap. The CDR3 spells CASRRYSTDTQYF. The CDR3 DNA sequence: TGCGCCAGCCGAAGGTATAGCACAGATACGCAGTATTTT.

This clonotype was detected many times. The J gene is TRBJ1-1, the V gene TRBV12-5; 7 bases line up with TRBD1. The CDR3 runs to 14 residues. V was clipped by 6 bases and J by 0 bases; unmatched bases: 4. Germline assignment: CDR1 LGHNT and CDR2 FRNRAP. The CDR3 loop is CASGGDSMNTEAFF. CDR3 DNA sequence: TGTGCTAGTGGGGGGGACAGCATGAACACTGAAGCTTTCTTT.

This clonotype appeared many times. CDR3 bases: TGTGCCAGCAGTTTAGGGGAGGAGCCGAGGAACACTGAAGCTTTCTTT. It encodes CASSLGEEPRNTEAFF. The J gene is TRBJ1-1, the V gene TRBV12-3 or TRBV12-4; D is unclear. The V end was cut by 1 base, the J end by 1 base, with 13 bases between. The CDR3 contains 16 residues.

The table lists this clonotype with many counts. The chain links TRBV20-1 to TRBJ2-7, with TRBD1 matching 10 bases. CDR1 DFQATT and CDR2 SNEGSKA come from the germline V gene (reference sequence). J gave up 2 bases and V 5 bases, and 6 bases lay outside the gene matches. This CDR3 has 14 residues. CDR3 residues: CSARDRGQTYEQYF. CDR3 coding DNA: TGCAGTGCTCGGGACAGGGGCCAAACCTACGAGCAGTACTTC.

This clonotype was observed at least ten times. This sequence joins TRBV11-2 and TRBJ2-7, with D perhaps matching TRBD2 (5 bases). The CDR3 extends over 19 amino acids. From germline, CDR1 is SGHAT and CDR2 FQNNGV. V was shortened by 3 bases and J by 2 bases, with 26 bases between the two germline ends. This CDR3 reads CASSLDIPSTLGAAYEQYF. The CDR3 region has the DNA TGTGCCAGCAGCTTGGATATACCTAGCACGTTGGGAGCCGCCTACGAGCAGTACTTC.

This clonotype was picked up a small number of times. CDR3 in amino acids: CATSDRNGYSNQPQHF. The CDR3 DNA is TGTGCCACCAGTGACCGAAATGGATATAGCAATCAGCCCCAGCATTTT. The chain joins TRBV24-1 to TRBJ1-5; D not certain. Germline V lookup: CDR1 KGHDR, CDR2 SFDVKD. This CDR3 is 16 amino acids long. Trimming took off 4 bases at V and 0 bases at J, with 12 bases between the two ends.

The chain carries TRBV12-3 or TRBV12-4 and TRBJ2-1; D possibly corresponds to TRBD2 (5 bases). V gave up 0 bases and J gave up 9 bases, with 12 bases separating them. This CDR3 spans 14 amino acids. Here the CDR3 DNA reads TGTGCCAGCAGTTTAGCGCGAGGGTTGAGTGAGCAGTTCTTC. Amino acids: CASSLARGLSEQFF.

This clonotype was picked up many times. The chain combines TRBV7-9 with TRBJ2-7, with 8 bases identical to TRBD1. V lost 4 bases and J lost 5; bases outside the gene matches: 10. Germline V gene data show CDR1 as SEHNR and CDR2 as FQNEAQ (reference sequence). The CDR3 totals 15 residues. The CDR3 coding sequence is TGTGCCAGCAGCTCTACCCGGACAGGGAAACACGAGCAGTACTTC. Amino acids: CASSSTRTGKHEQYF.

Of note for this clonotype: A much bigger clone sits one base away, suggesting this may be a read error. The rearrangement joins TRBV7-2 to TRBJ2-5, with D uncertain. Germline lookup yields CDR1 SGHTA and CDR2 FQGNSA. Trimming shortened V by 2 bases and J by 3 bases, and 7 bases separated the two germline ends. The CDR3 is 13 amino acids. The chain's CDR3 is CASSLWAEETQYF. CDR3 coding DNA: TGTGCCAGCAGCTTATGGGCAGAAGAGACCCAGTACTTC.

This clonotype was counted a few times. The rearrangement joins TRBV9 to TRBJ1-6; unclear D gene. V shed 2 bases and J shed 7 bases, with 13 bases lying between them. The germline V gene encodes CDR1 SGDLS and CDR2 YYNGEE. The CDR3 totals 15 residues. CDR3 amino acids: CASSVRGSPNSPLHF. The CDR3 DNA is TGTGCCAGCAGCGTTAGAGGCTCCCCCAATTCACCCCTCCACTTT.

This clonotype occurred many times. This chain uses TRBV5-1 with TRBJ1-1; 11 nucleotides line up with TRBD1. With V trimmed by 4 bases and J by 5 bases, 7 bases remained unmatched. This CDR3 comprises 15 residues. In germline, CDR1 is SGHRS, CDR2 YFSETQ. CDR3 amino acids: CASSPDRGQWTEAFF. The CDR3 region has the DNA TGCGCCAGCAGCCCGGACAGGGGGCAGTGGACTGAAGCTTTCTTT.

Many counts were recorded for this clonotype. The CDR3 loop is CASSQDVRGSAEAFF. DNA of the CDR3: TGTGCCAGCAGCCAAGATGTCAGGGGGAGCGCTGAAGCTTTCTTT. The gene calls are TRBV3-1 and TRBJ1-1, with TRBD1 matching over 7 bases. Germline trimming cut 0 bases from V and 6 bases from J; bases unmatched to any gene: 7. Germline-derived CDR1 and CDR2 are LGHDT and YNNKEL (reference sequence). The CDR3 sequence is 15 residues long.

Many counts were recorded for this clonotype. This chain connects TRBV30 to TRBJ2-7; D is perhaps TRBD1 (6 bases). The CDR3 spans 14 residues. Between the trimmed V and J ends, which lost 2 bases and 0 bases, there was a span of 11 bases. The germline V gene encodes CDR1 GTSNPN and CDR2 SVGIG (reference sequence). The CDR3 DNA sequence: TGTGCCTGGAGTTTGGGGGCGAGCTCCTACGAGCAGTACTTC. Amino acid sequence: CAWSLGASSYEQYF.

In this sample, this clonotype turned up many times. V and J are TRBV7-3 and TRBJ2-3, with D unresolved. V was cut by 4 bases and J by 9 bases, with 17 bases left in between. The CDR3 consists of 14 residues. Germline-derived CDR1 and CDR2 are SGHTA and FQGTGA. CDR3 coding DNA: TGTGCCAGCAGCTCCCGTGGTGGCGGTAGAACGCAGTATTTT. This sequence encodes CASSSRGGGRTQYF.

The table lists this clonotype with a few counts. With a much larger clone just one base away, this may be a read error. The V gene is TRBV2, the J gene TRBJ2-5, with D possibly matching TRBD1 (6 bases). Germline V CDR1 and CDR2: SNHLY, FYNNEI. V shed 6 bases and J shed 4 bases, with 9 bases lying between them. The CDR3 is 12 residues long. The CDR3 reads CASRQGGETQYF. DNA of the CDR3: TGTGCCAGCAGACAGGGCGGAGAGACCCAGTACTTC.

This clonotype has only a few counts. This chain connects TRBV29-1 to TRBJ1-2, with 8 bases fitting TRBD1. Germline values: CDR1 SQVTM, CDR2 ANQGSEA. The CDR3 totals 12 residues. V was clipped by 5 bases and J by 6 bases; unmatched bases: 5. CDR3 protein: CSVTGQEDGYTF. CDR3 coding DNA: TGCAGCGTTACGGGACAGGAAGATGGCTACACCTTC.

This clonotype has more than one count but fewer than ten. The genes are TRBV7-9 and TRBJ2-3, with D possibly TRBD2 on 5 matching bases. Trimming cost V 6 bases and J 4 bases, with 23 bases left between them. Germline V lookup: CDR1 SEHNR, CDR2 FQNEAQ (reference sequence). CDR3 length: 17 amino acids. CDR3 sequence (DNA): TGTGCCAGCAGTCAACCCGGGGTAGCGTTCGGGGCAGATACGCAGTATTTT. Translation: CASSQPGVAFGADTQYF.

CDR3 DNA: TGTGCCAGCAGTCGACTAGCGGGATACACAGATACGCAGTATTTT. The encoded protein is CASSRLAGYTDTQYF. The chain has TRBV2 and TRBJ2-3, with TRBD2 identical over 11 bases. Looked up from germline, CDR1 is SNHLY and CDR2 is FYNNEI. V was pared by 5 bases and J by 2 bases, with 3 bases of the junction left unmatched. The CDR3 runs to 15 residues.

At least ten counts were recorded for this clonotype. V gene TRBV6-1 combines with J gene TRBJ2-1, with D perhaps TRBD2 (5 bases). Deletions cut 2 bases from V and 4 bases from J, with 15 bases between. Germline V CDR1 and CDR2: MNHNS, SASEGT. The CDR3 is 16 amino acids. The CDR3 is CASSEYSGNGYNEQFF. The CDR3 DNA reads TGTGCCAGCAGTGAATACAGCGGTAACGGGTACAATGAGCAGTTCTTC.

Concerning this clonotype: Being one base from a much bigger clone, this may be a read error. The DNA of the CDR3 is TGTGCCAGCACCTCGTACGACAATGGGCAGTTCTTC. Translating it yields CASTSYDNGQFF. J is TRBJ2-1 and V is TRBV6-1; D gene ambiguous. CDR3 length: 12 residues. Germline loops: CDR1 MNHNS, CDR2 SASEGT.